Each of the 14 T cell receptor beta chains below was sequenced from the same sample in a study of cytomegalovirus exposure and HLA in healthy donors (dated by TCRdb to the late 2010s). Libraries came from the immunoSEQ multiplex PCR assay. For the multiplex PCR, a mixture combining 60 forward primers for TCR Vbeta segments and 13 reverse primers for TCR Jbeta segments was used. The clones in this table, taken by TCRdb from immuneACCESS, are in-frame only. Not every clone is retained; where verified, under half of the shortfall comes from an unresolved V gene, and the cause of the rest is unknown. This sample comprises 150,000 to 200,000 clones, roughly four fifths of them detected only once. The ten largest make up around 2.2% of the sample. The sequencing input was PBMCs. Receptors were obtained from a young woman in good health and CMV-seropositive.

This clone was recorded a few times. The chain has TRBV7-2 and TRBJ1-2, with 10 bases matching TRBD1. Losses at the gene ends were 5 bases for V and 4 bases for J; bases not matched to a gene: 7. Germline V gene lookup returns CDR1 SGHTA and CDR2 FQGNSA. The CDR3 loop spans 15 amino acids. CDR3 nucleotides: TGTGCCAGCAGCCCCGGGACAGGGGCTCTCTATGGCTACACCTTC. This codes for CASSPGTGALYGYTF.

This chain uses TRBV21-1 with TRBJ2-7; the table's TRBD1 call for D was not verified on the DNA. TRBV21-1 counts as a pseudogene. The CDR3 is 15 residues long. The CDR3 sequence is CASSNRTGGAYEQYF. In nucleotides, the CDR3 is TGTGCCAGCAGCAACCGGACAGGGGGGGCCTACGAGCAGTACTTC.

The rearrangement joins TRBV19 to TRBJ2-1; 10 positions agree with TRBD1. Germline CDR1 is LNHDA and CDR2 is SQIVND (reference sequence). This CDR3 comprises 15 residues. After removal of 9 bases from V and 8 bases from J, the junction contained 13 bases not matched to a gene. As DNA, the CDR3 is TGTGCCAGCCGCGACGGGACAGGGGCGTTCGATGAGCAGTTCTTC. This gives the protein CASRDGTGAFDEQFF. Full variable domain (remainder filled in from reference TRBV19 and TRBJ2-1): DGGITQSPKYLFRKEGQNVTLSCEQNLNHDAMYWYRQDPGQGLRLIYYSQIVNDFQKGDIAEGYSVSREKKESFPLTVTSAQKNPTAFYLCASRDGTGAFDEQFFGPGTRLTVL.

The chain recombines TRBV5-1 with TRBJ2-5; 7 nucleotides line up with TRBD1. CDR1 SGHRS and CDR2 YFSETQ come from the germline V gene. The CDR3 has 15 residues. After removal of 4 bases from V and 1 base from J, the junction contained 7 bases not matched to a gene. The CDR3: CASSPSDRTQETQYF. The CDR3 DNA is TGCGCCAGCAGCCCTTCGGACAGGACCCAAGAGACCCAGTACTTC.

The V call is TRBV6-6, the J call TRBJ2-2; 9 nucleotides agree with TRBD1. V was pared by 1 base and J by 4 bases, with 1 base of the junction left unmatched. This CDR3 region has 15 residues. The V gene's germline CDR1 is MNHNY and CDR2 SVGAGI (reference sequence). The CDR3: CASSYWTGVTGELFF. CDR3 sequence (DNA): TGTGCCAGCAGTTACTGGACAGGGGTCACCGGGGAGCTGTTTTTT.

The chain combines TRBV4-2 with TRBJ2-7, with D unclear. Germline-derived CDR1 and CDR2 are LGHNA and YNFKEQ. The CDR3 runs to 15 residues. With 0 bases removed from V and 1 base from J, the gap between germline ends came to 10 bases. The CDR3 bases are TGTGCCAGCAGCCAAGAAATCGGCGGATCCTACGAGCAGTACGTC. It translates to CASSQEIGGSYEQYV.

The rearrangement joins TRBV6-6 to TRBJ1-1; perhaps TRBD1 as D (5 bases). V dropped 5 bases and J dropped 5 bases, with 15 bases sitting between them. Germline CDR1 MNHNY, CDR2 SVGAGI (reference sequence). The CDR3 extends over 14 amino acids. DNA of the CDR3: TGTGCCAGCAGTCACCGGGGGGTCGAGACTGAAGCTTTCTTT. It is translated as CASSHRGVETEAFF.

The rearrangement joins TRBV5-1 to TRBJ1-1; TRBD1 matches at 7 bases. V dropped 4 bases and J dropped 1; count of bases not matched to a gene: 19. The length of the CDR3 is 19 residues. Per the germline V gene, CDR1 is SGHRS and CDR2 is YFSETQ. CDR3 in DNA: TGCGCCAGCAGCCCGTGGGCAACAGGGGCTGGCGGGACGAACACTGAAGCTTTCTTT. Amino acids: CASSPWATGAGGTNTEAFF. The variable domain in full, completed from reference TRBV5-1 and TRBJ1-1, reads KAGVTQTPRYLIKTRGQQVTLSCSPISGHRSVSWYQQTPGQGLQFLFEYFSETQRNKGNFPGRFSGRQFSNSRSEMNVSTLELGDSALYLCASSPWATGAGGTNTEAFFGQGTRLTVV.

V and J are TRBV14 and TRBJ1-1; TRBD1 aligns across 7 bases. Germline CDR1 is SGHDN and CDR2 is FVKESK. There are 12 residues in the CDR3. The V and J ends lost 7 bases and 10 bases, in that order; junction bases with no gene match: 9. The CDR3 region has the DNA TGTGCCAGCAAACCGCGACAGGGAGTAGCTTTCTTT. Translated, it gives CASKPRQGVAFF.

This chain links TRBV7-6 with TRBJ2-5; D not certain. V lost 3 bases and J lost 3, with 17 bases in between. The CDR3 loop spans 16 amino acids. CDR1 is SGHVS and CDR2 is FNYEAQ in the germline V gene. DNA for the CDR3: TGTGCCAGCAGCTTGGTCCCCCCCCCATCTAAAGAGACCCAGTACTTC. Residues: CASSLVPPPSKETQYF. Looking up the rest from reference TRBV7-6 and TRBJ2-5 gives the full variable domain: GAGVSQSPRYKVTKRGQDVALRCDPISGHVSLYWYRQALGQGPEFLTYFNYEAQQDKSGLPNDRFSAERPEGSISTLTIQRTEQRDSAMYRCASSLVPPPSKETQYFGPGTRLLVL.

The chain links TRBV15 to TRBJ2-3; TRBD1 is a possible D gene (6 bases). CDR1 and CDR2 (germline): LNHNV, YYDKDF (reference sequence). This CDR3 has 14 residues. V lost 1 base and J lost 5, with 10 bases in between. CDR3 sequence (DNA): TGTGCCACCAGCAGAGGAGCCAGGGGAGATACGCAGTATTTT. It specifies CATSRGARGDTQYF.

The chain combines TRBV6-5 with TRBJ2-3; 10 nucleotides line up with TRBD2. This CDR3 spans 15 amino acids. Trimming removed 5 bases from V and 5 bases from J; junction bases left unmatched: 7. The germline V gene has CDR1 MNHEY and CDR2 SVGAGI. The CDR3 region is CASSQLAGDKDTQYF. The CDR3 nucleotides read TGTGCCAGCAGTCAGCTAGCGGGGGATAAAGATACGCAGTATTTT.

CDR3: CAWSFGFNLYV. Written as DNA, the CDR3 is TGTGCCTGGAGTTTCGGGTTCAACCTGTACGTC. The J gene is TRBJ2-7, the V gene TRBV30, with no clear D. Germline V gene data show CDR1 as GTSNPN and CDR2 as SVGIG (reference sequence). V was cut by 2 bases and J by 12 bases, with 14 bases left in between. The CDR3 totals 11 residues.

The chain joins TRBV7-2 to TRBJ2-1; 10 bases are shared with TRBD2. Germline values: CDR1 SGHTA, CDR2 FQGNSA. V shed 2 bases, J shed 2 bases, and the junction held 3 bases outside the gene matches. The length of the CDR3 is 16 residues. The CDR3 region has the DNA TGTGCCAGCAGCTTACGACTAGCGGGCGCCTACAATGAGCAGTTCTTC. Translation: CASSLRLAGAYNEQFF.